Listed below are T cell receptor beta chains from one sample, sequenced in a study of shared clonotypes between healthy human individuals. The method was immunoSEQ multiplex PCR; TCRdb's version includes in-frame clones alone and lacks a portion of them. The data show more than 2 million clones, with 90% to 95% seen just once and more than 0.1% held by the top ten. The sequenced sample was naive CD4+ T cells sorted from blood. The receptors stem from a man younger than 35 in good health. Both conserved end residues are part of each CDR3. Fields, in order: J gene, clone size, V gene, D gene, CDR3 DNA, CDR3 protein. The D gene is left open where the match is weak. Only part of the rows carry a size: once, few, many, or a class if the clone is expanded.

TRBJ1-6,.,TRBV5-1,TRBD1,TGCGCCAGCAGCTTGGGGGACAGGGGAATGAATTCACCCCTCCACTTT,CASSLGDRGMNSPLHF
TRBJ2-2,.,TRBV30,.,TGTGCCTGGAGTGATCCGGGACACAACACCGGGGAGCTGTTTTTT,CAWSDPGHNTGELFF
TRBJ1-2,.,TRBV2,.,TGTGCCAGCAGTGCGGCCACCTCGTCGGGCTACACCTTC,CASSAATSSGYTF
TRBJ2-1,once,TRBV5-1,TRBD1,TGCGCCAGCAGCTCGGGACAGGGTGGCAATGAGCAGTTCTTC,CASSSGQGGNEQFF
TRBJ1-2,.,TRBV10-3,.,TGTGCCATCAGTGAGTCTAGTCATGGCTACACCTTC,CAISESSHGYTF
TRBJ2-2,.,TRBV7-2,.,TGTGCCAGCAGCTTAGCCAGGGCCCACACCGGGGAGCTGTTTTTT,CASSLARAHTGELFF
TRBJ2-3,.,TRBV18,TRBD2,TGTGCCAGCTCACGACTAGCGGGTTCTAGCACAGATACGCAGTATTTT,CASSRLAGSSTDTQYF
TRBJ2-2,.,TRBV7-8,TRBD1,TGTGCCAGTAACCGACAGGGGGGCGCCACCGGGGAGCTGTTTTTT,CASNRQGGATGELFF
TRBJ2-1,.,TRBV2,TRBD2,TGTGCCAGCAGCCCTACTAGCGGGGCAGCACATGAGCAGTTCTTC,CASSPTSGAAHEQFF
TRBJ1-5,.,TRBV5-6,.,TGTGCCAGCAGCTTGGCGGCAGGTGGGTTGCGGACCCAGCATTTT,CASSLAAGGLRTQHF
TRBJ2-7,.,TRBV7-3,TRBD2,TGTGCCAGCAGCCCCCAGGGAGGGTCCTCCTACGAGCAGTACTTC,CASSPQGGSSYEQYF
TRBJ2-1,.,TRBV10-3,.,TGTGCCATCAGTGATGGGAATGAGCAGTTCTTC,CAISDGNEQFF
TRBJ1-5,.,TRBV5-4,.,TGTGCCAGCAGCTTGACGTCAGGAGCCTATAGCAATCAGCCCCAGCATTTT,CASSLTSGAYSNQPQHF
TRBJ2-7,.,TRBV7-2,.,TGTGCCAGCAGCTTAATGAGTTCTGTCTACGAGCAGTACTTC,CASSLMSSVYEQYF
TRBJ1-4,.,TRBV7-9,.,TGTGCCAGCACTCCCGGGCGCGAGCAAGCAACTAATGAAAAACTGTTTTTT,CASTPGREQATNEKLFF
TRBJ2-7,.,TRBV5-1,.,TGCGCCAGCAGCTCTGGACTCCAAATAGTGAACGAGCAGTACTTC,CASSSGLQIVNEQYF
TRBJ2-7,.,TRBV6-1,.,TGTGCCATCGTAGACAGACCACCCTACGAGCAGTACTTC,CAIVDRPPYEQYF
TRBJ2-6,.,TRBV19,.,TGTGCCAGTAGTATGGGACGGTACTCTGGGGCCAACGTCCTGACTTTC,CASSMGRYSGANVLTF
TRBJ1-2,once,TRBV14,.,TGTGCCAGCAGCCAAGGCGCCGGGCAGAACTATGGCTACACCTTC,CASSQGAGQNYGYTF
TRBJ1-5,.,TRBV5-1,TRBD1,TGCGCCAGCAGCCTCGGACAGGGGGCCAATCAGCCCCAGCATTTT,CASSLGQGANQPQHF
TRBJ2-3,once,TRBV5-4,TRBD2,TGTGCCAGCAGAAAGACTAGCGGGAGCACAGATATGCAGTATTTT,CASRKTSGSTDMQYF
TRBJ1-6,.,TRBV30,.,TGTGCCTGGAATGCAGGGGCGTCCTATAATTCACCCCTCCACTTT,CAWNAGASYNSPLHF
TRBJ1-2,.,TRBV5-1,.,TGCGCCAGCACCAGGGATAACTATGGCTACACCTTC,CASTRDNYGYTF
TRBJ2-3,.,TRBV10-3,.,TGTGCCATCAGTGATGGCCCGTCTCAGGTCACAGATACGCAGTATTTT,CAISDGPSQVTDTQYF
TRBJ2-4,.,TRBV19,.,TGTGCCAGTAGTAGGCAGGGAGCTACCAAAAACATTCAGTACTTC,CASSRQGATKNIQYF
TRBJ1-5,.,TRBV27,.,TGTGCCAGCAGTCTCCGGGCCCTGGTAGGGCAGCCCCAGCATTTT,CASSLRALVGQPQHF
TRBJ1-1,.,TRBV19,.,TGTGCCAGTAGTGACCGGGGCCCTGAAGCTTTCTTT,CASSDRGPEAFF
TRBJ2-5,.,TRBV5-4,TRBD2,TGTGCCAGCAGCTTCGCGGGGGGCGGGGAGACCCAGTACTTC,CASSFAGGGETQYF
TRBJ1-5,.,TRBV5-5,.,TGTGCCAGCAGCTTGAGTAGGGGCGATCAGCCCCAGCATTTT,CASSLSRGDQPQHF
TRBJ1-4,.,TRBV6-6,.,TGTGCCAGCACCCTGACGGACACTAATGAAAAACTGTTTTTT,CASTLTDTNEKLFF
TRBJ1-2,.,TRBV28,.,TGTGCCAGCAGTTTAGGCAGGTACTATGGCTACACCTTC,CASSLGRYYGYTF
TRBJ1-2,.,TRBV11-2,.,TGTGCCAGCAGCTTAGTAGGGCGGGGTCGGAATGGCTACACCTTC,CASSLVGRGRNGYTF
TRBJ2-7,.,TRBV18,.,TGTGCCAGCTCACCCGGGACCGACTACGAGCAGTACTTC,CASSPGTDYEQYF
TRBJ2-3,.,TRBV5-1,.,TGCGCCAGCAGCTTGGCACGGGGTACAGATACGCAGTATTTT,CASSLARGTDTQYF
TRBJ1-3,.,TRBV9,.,TGTGCCAGCAGCGTAGCCACGACCCCCCAGGACACCATATATTTT,CASSVATTPQDTIYF
TRBJ1-4,.,TRBV6-6,.,TGTGCCAGCAGACTTCAGGGGTCGGGTGAAAAACTGTTTTTT,CASRLQGSGEKLFF
TRBJ2-5,.,TRBV5-5,TRBD2,TGTGCCAGCAGCACTCCGACTAGCGGGGGAGAGACCCAGTACTTC,CASSTPTSGGETQYF
TRBJ2-7,.,TRBV19,.,TGTGCCAGTAGTCCCCGGGGGGCGGGGGTTTCCTACGAGCAGTACTTC,CASSPRGAGVSYEQYF
TRBJ2-1,.,TRBV14,.,TGTGCCAGCAGCCAAGATAATGAGCAGTTCTTC,CASSQDNEQFF
TRBJ2-7,.,TRBV4-1,.,TGCGCCAGCAGCCAAGATCCGGGACACTCCTACGAGCAGTACTTC,CASSQDPGHSYEQYF
TRBJ2-7,.,TRBV9,TRBD1,TGTGCCAGCAGCGCAGGGACAGGGAGCTCCTACGAGCAGTACTTC,CASSAGTGSSYEQYF
TRBJ1-2,.,TRBV7-2,TRBD1,TGTGCCAGCAGCGGACGGACAGGGAGTAACTATGGCTACACCTTC,CASSGRTGSNYGYTF
TRBJ2-7,.,TRBV18,.,TGTGCCAGCTCACCAAGGACAGCGACCTACGAGCAGTACTTC,CASSPRTATYEQYF
TRBJ2-7,.,TRBV14,TRBD1,TGTGCCAGCAGCCCCGACAGGGGCGAGCAGTACTTC,CASSPDRGEQYF
TRBJ2-5,.,TRBV11-3,.,TGTGCCAGCAGCTCCGGGAGTAGGGGATTCTCAAAGACCCAGTACTTC,CASSSGSRGFSKTQYF
TRBJ2-3,.,TRBV5-1,TRBD1,TGCGCCAGCTCCCTGGGGACAGTCACAGATACGCAGTATTTT,CASSLGTVTDTQYF
TRBJ1-2,.,TRBV5-1,.,TGCGCCAGCAGCCCCACAGCATATGGCTACACCTTC,CASSPTAYGYTF
TRBJ1-1,.,TRBV15,.,TGTGCCACCAGCAGAGGACAGGTATACACTGAAGCTTTCTTT,CATSRGQVYTEAFF
TRBJ2-1,.,TRBV11-2,.,TGTGCCAGCAGCTTAGCTTTGGGGGTGGGTGAGCAGTTCTTC,CASSLALGVGEQFF
TRBJ2-7,.,TRBV5-1,.,TGCGCCAGCAGGGCACCGGGATCTTCCTACGAGCAGTACTTC,CASRAPGSSYEQYF
TRBJ1-1,.,TRBV19,.,TGTGCCAGTAGTGCCCTCCCGAACACTGAAGCTTTCTTT,CASSALPNTEAFF
TRBJ2-5,.,TRBV5-1,.,TGCGCCAGCAGCAAATCCGGGGACTCAGGCGAGACCCAGTACTTC,CASSKSGDSGETQYF
TRBJ2-3,.,TRBV7-7,TRBD1,TGTGCTAGCAGCCTACAGGGGAAGGGAGATACGCAGTATTTT,CASSLQGKGDTQYF
TRBJ1-1,.,TRBV6-1,.,TGTGCCAGCAGTGAAATGAACACTGAAGCTTTCTTT,CASSEMNTEAFF
TRBJ2-1,.,TRBV6-6,TRBD2,TGTGCCACAGAACCAAGACTAGCGGGAGTAGAGCAGTTCTTC,CATEPRLAGVEQFF